The source of this T cell receptor (beta chain) is a study of blood T cell repertoires in COVID-19. About the research overall: The cDNA or gDNA used as material had been derived from T cells, B-cell-depleted T cells, or PBMCs.

This clone appeared a few times. Some clones are missing from TCRdb's copy, which holds only in-frame ones; the method was immunoSEQ multiplex PCR. The sample has 200,000 to 300,000 clones; around 81% are singletons. Germline V gene data show CDR1 as MNHEY and CDR2 as SVGEGT. This CDR3 has 14 amino acids. V was trimmed by 2 bases and J by 2 bases, leaving 8 bases between them. This chain joins TRBV6-2 or TRBV6-3 and TRBJ2-3, with D maybe TRBD2 (5 bases). This receptor was identified in a woman in her fifties or sixties with active or convalescent COVID-19. Material: peripheral blood. The CDR3 region is CASSYERYTDTQYF. The CDR3 bases are TGTGCCAGCAGTTACGAGCGGTACACAGATACGCAGTATTTT.